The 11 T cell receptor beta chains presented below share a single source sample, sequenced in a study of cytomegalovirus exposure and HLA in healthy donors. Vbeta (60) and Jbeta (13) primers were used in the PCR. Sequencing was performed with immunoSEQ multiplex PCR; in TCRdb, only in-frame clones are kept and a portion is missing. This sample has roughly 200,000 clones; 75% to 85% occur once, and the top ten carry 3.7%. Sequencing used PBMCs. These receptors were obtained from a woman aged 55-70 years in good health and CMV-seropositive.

The CDR3 DNA is TGTGCCAGCAGTTTTGAGGGACAGGGGTACGAGCAGTACTTC. Its protein is CASSFEGQGYEQYF. The V and J genes are TRBV28 and TRBJ2-7; the match to TRBD1 covers 10 bases. Germline V gives CDR1 MDHEN, CDR2 SYDVKM. The CDR3 loop spans 14 amino acids. Losses at the gene ends were 3 bases for V and 4 bases for J; bases not matched to a gene: 3.

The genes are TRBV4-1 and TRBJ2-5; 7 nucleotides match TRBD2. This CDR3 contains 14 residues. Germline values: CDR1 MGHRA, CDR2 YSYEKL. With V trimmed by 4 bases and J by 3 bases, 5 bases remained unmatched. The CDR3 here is CASSLVGGEETQYF. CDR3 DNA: TGCGCCAGCAGCCTCGTGGGGGGGGAAGAGACCCAGTACTTC.

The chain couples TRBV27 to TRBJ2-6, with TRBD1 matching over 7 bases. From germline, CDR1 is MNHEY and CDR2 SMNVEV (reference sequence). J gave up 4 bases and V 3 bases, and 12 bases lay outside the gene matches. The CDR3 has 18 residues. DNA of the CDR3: TGTGCCAGCAGTTTCCACACAGGGACAGTCGGAGGGGCCAACGTCCTGACTTTC. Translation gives CASSFHTGTVGGANVLTF. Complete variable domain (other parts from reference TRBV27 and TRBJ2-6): EAQVTQNPRYLITVTGKKLTVTCSQNMNHEYMSWYRQDPGLGLRQIYYSMNVEVTDKGDVPEGYKVSRKEKRNFPLILESPSPNQTSLYFCASSFHTGTVGGANVLTFGAGSRLTVL.

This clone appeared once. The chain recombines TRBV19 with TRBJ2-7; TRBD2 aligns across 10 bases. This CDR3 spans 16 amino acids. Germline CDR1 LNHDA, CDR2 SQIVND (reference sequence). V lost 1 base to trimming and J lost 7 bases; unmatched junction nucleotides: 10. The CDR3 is CASSIAQAGGPYEQYF. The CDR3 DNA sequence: TGTGCCAGTAGTATAGCCCAAGCGGGGGGGCCGTATGAGCAGTACTTC.

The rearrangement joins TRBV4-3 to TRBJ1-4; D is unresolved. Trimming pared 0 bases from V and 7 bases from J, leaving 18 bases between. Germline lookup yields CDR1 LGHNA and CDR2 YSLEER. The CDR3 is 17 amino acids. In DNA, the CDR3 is TGCGCCAGCAGCCAAGATCCCCCACACCAAGGGAGTGAAAAACTGTTTTTT. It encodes CASSQDPPHQGSEKLFF.

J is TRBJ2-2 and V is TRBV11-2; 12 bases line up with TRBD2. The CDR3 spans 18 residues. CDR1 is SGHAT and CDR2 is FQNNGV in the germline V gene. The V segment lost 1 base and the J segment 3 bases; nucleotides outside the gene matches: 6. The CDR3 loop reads CASSLAEGTSGYTGELFF. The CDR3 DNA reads TGTGCCAGCAGCTTAGCAGAAGGGACTAGCGGGTACACCGGGGAGCTGTTTTTT.

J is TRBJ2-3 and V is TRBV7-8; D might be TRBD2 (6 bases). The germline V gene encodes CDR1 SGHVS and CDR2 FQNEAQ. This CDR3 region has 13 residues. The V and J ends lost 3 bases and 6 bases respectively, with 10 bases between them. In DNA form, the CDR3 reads TGTGCCAGCAGCTTGGGACTTACGGATACGCAGTATTTT. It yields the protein CASSLGLTDTQYF.

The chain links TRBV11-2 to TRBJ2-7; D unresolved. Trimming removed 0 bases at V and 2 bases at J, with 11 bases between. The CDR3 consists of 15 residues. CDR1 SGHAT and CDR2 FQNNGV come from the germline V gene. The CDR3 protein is CASSLDLLVAYEQYF. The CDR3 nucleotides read TGTGCCAGCAGCTTAGATCTCCTGGTAGCCTACGAGCAGTACTTC.

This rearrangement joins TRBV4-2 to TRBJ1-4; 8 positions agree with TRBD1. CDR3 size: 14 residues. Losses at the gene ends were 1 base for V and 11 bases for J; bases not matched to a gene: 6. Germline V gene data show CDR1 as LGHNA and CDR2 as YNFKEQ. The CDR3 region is CASSQVSGGGKLFF. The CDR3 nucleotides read TGTGCCAGCAGCCAAGTGTCAGGGGGCGGGAAACTGTTTTTT.

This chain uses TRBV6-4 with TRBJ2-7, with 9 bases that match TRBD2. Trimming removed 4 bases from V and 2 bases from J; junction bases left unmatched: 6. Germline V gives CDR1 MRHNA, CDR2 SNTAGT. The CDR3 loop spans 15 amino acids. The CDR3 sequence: CASSVKAGGPYEQYF. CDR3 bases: TGTGCCAGCAGTGTCAAAGCGGGGGGCCCCTACGAGCAGTACTTC.

The CDR3 bases are TGTGCCAGCAGTGATAGGACAGGGCGAGATACGCAGTATTTT. Protein product: CASSDRTGRDTQYF. The rearrangement links TRBV2 to TRBJ2-3; 8 bases are a match to TRBD1. The CDR3 is made up of 14 amino acids. J was trimmed by 5 bases and V by 3 bases; bases with no gene match: 4. Per the germline V gene, CDR1 is SNHLY and CDR2 is FYNNEI.